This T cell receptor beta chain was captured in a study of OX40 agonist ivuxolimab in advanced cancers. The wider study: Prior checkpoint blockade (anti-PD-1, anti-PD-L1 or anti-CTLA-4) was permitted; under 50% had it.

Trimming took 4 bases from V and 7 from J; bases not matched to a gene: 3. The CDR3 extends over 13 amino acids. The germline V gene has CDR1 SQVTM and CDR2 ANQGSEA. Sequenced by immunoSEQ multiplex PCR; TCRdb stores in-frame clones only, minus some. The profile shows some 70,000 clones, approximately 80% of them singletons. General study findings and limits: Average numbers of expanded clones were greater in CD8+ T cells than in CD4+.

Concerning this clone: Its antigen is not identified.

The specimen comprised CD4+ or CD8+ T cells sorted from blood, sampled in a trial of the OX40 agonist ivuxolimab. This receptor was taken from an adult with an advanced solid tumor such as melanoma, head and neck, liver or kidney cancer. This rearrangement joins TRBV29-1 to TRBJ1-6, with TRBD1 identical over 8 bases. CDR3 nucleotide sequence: TGCAGCGTTGCAGGGGGCAGGAATTCACCCCTCCACTTT. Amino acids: CSVAGGRNSPLHF.